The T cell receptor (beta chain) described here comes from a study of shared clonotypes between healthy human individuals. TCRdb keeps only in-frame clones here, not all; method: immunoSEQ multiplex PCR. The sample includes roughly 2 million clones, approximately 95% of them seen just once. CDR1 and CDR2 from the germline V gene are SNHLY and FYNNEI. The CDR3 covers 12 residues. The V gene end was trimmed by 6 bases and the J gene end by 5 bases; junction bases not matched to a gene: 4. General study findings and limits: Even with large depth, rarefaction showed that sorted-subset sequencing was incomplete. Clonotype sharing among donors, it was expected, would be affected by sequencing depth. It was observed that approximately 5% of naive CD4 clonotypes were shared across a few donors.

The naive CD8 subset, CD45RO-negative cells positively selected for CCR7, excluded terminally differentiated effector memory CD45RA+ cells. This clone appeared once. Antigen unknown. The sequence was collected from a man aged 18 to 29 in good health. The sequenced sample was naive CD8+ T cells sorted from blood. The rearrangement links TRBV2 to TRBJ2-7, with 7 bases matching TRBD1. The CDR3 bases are TGTGCCAGCAGCGTAACAGGGGACGAGCAGTACTTC. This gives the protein CASSVTGDEQYF.